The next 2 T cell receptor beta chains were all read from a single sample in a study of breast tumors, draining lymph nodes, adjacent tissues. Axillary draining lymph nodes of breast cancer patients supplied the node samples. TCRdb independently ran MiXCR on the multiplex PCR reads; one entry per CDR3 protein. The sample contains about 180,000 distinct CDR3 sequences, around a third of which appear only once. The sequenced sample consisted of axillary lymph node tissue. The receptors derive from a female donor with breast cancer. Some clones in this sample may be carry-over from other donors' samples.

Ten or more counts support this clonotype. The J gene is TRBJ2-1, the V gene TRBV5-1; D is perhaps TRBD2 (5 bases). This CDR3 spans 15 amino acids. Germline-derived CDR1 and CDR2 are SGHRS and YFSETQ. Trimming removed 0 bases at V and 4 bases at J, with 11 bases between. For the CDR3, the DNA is TGCGCCAGCAGCTTGGTAGAGCGGCTATACAATGAGCAGTTCTTC. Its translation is CASSLVERLYNEQFF.

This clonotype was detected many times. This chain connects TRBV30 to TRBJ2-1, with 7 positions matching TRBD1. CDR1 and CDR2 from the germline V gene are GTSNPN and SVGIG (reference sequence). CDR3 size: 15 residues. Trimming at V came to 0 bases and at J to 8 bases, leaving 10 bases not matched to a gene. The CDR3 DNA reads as TGTGCCTGGAGTGTCCGACAGGGTTTTAAGCATGAGCAGTTCTTC. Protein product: CAWSVRQGFKHEQFF.